One and the same sample provided the 32 T cell receptor beta chains below, sequenced in a study of blood T cell repertoires in COVID-19. TCRdb's copy holds only in-frame clones and misses some; the assay was immunoSEQ multiplex PCR. The table lists around 330,000 clones, 85% of them singletons. The sequenced sample was PBMCs or T cells enriched from blood (not recorded which). The receptors here all came from a woman younger than 45 who had been exposed to COVID-19.

This chain uses TRBV2 with TRBJ2-5; D may be TRBD1 (6 bases). This CDR3 is built from 16 residues. With 0 bases removed from V and 4 bases from J, the gap between germline ends came to 15 bases. Per germline, CDR1 SNHLY and CDR2 FYNNEI. For the CDR3, the DNA is TGTGCCAGCAGTGAAGCGAACCCGACAGGCGGAGAGACCCAGTACTTC. Protein: CASSEANPTGGETQYF.

The CDR3 coding sequence is TGTGCCAGCAGCGCGCGGGACAGAAATGAAAAACTGTTTTTT. This encodes CASSARDRNEKLFF. V is TRBV9 and J is TRBJ1-4; 7 bases fit TRBD1. CDR1 and CDR2 (germline): SGDLS, YYNGEE. Trimming took 3 bases from V and 5 from J; bases not matched to a gene: 4. This CDR3 comprises 14 residues. Together with reference TRBV9 and TRBJ1-4, the CDR3 gives the full variable domain: DSGVTQTPKHLITATGQRVTLRCSPRSGDLSVYWYQQSLDQGLQFLIQYYNGEERAKGNILERFSAQQFPDLHSELNLSSLELGDSALYFCASSARDRNEKLFFGSGTQLSVL.

This clone was observed a single time. The chain carries TRBV7-2 and TRBJ1-1, with D tentatively TRBD1 (5 bases). The V and J ends lost 1 base and 1 base respectively, with 10 bases between them. The germline V gene encodes CDR1 SGHTA and CDR2 FQGNSA. This CDR3 has 15 amino acids. The CDR3 coding sequence is TGTGCCAGCAGCTTAGATCGCGGGGGGAACACTGAAGCTTTCTTT. It encodes CASSLDRGGNTEAFF.

The CDR3 DNA is TGTGCCATCAAGGGACAGGGGTTTGAAAAACTGTTTTTT. This sequence encodes CAIKGQGFEKLFF. The chain links TRBV2 to TRBJ1-4, with 10 nucleotides matching TRBD1. The CDR3 extends over 13 amino acids. The V gene's germline CDR1 is SNHLY and CDR2 FYNNEI. Germline trimming cut 10 bases from V and 7 bases from J; bases unmatched to any gene: 6.

The chain has TRBV6-5 and TRBJ2-1; no clear D. Germline assignment: CDR1 MNHEY and CDR2 SVGAGI. The CDR3 contains 15 residues. The V and J ends lost 2 bases and 4 bases respectively, with 12 bases between them. The CDR3 DNA reads as TGTGCCAGCAGTTACAAGAGCCCGACATACAATGAGCAGTTCTTC. It specifies CASSYKSPTYNEQFF.

The chain combines TRBV10-3 with TRBJ2-1, with a tentative D call TRBD2 (6 bases). The CDR3 contains 14 residues. In germline, CDR1 is ENHRY, CDR2 SYGVKD. Trimming removed 5 bases from V and 8 bases from J, with 16 bases in between. The CDR3 DNA sequence: TGTGCCATCAGTAGTAGCGGCCTTGGCGATGAGCAGTTCTTC. It yields the protein CAISSSGLGDEQFF.

This clone was seen once. V is TRBV7-8 and J is TRBJ2-1; D remains unclear. Per germline, CDR1 SGHVS and CDR2 FQNEAQ. The CDR3 sequence is 17 residues long. The V and J ends lost 1 base and 9 bases respectively, with 22 bases between them. CDR3 nucleotide sequence: TGTGCCAGCAGCTTAGTCGAGGCCCCGGTCACCCCCCCTGAGCAGTTCTTC. This encodes CASSLVEAPVTPPEQFF.

The chain joins TRBV27 to TRBJ1-2; perhaps TRBD1 as D (5 bases). Trimming removed 0 bases at V and 5 bases at J, with 13 bases between. Germline V lookup: CDR1 MNHEY, CDR2 SMNVEV (reference sequence). The CDR3 spans 15 residues. CDR3 sequence: CASSLSFRVGYGYTF. The CDR3 DNA follows: TGTGCCAGCAGTTTATCGTTCAGGGTGGGTTATGGCTACACCTTC.

V gene TRBV20-1 combines with J gene TRBJ2-5; D remains ambiguous. Between the trimmed V and J ends, which lost 5 bases and 9 bases, there was a span of 10 bases. The length of the CDR3 is 10 residues. Per the germline V gene, CDR1 is DFQATT and CDR2 is SNEGSKA (reference sequence). The CDR3 sequence is CSAQTQAQYF. CDR3 sequence (DNA): TGCAGTGCTCAAACCCAGGCCCAGTACTTC.

A few counts support this clone. V gene TRBV4-3 combines with J gene TRBJ1-2; D not certain. Trimming shortened V by 0 bases and J by 2 bases, and 4 bases separated the two germline ends. Germline V lookup: CDR1 LGHNA, CDR2 YSLEER. The CDR3 covers 13 residues. CDR3 protein: CASSQEGNYGYTF. The CDR3 DNA follows: TGCGCCAGCAGCCAAGAGGGCAACTATGGCTACACCTTC.

A word on this clone: Other DNA sequences in this specimen translate into the identical CDR3. The chain employs TRBV19 and TRBJ1-1; D gene ambiguous. Trimming shortened V by 5 bases and J by 1 base, and 8 bases separated the two germline ends. Per germline, CDR1 LNHDA and CDR2 SQIVND (reference sequence). The CDR3 loop spans 13 amino acids. CDR3 DNA sequence: TGTGCCAGTAGTTTATCAGAGAACACTGAAGCTTTCTTT. Protein product: CASSLSENTEAFF. Combining the CDR3 with reference TRBV19 and TRBJ1-1 gives the whole variable domain DGGITQSPKYLFRKEGQNVTLSCEQNLNHDAMYWYRQDPGQGLRLIYYSQIVNDFQKGDIAEGYSVSREKKESFPLTVTSAQKNPTAFYLCASSLSENTEAFFGQGTRLTVV.

The chain combines TRBV24-1 with TRBJ1-2; D gene ambiguous. CDR1 and CDR2 (germline): KGHDR, SFDVKD. Deletions cut 5 bases from V and 8 bases from J, with 14 bases between. The CDR3 length is 13 residues. This CDR3 is CATSGQSKSGYTF. The CDR3 DNA follows: TGTGCCACCAGTGGGCAGTCCAAGTCGGGCTACACCTTC.

The chain employs TRBV2 and TRBJ1-1, with D maybe TRBD1 (5 bases). Trimming left V 9 bases short and J 0 bases short, with 11 bases between. CDR3 length: 13 amino acids. Germline-derived CDR1 and CDR2 are SNHLY and FYNNEI. The CDR3 spells CARARGLNTEAFF. The CDR3 region has the DNA TGTGCCAGGGCCCGGGGGTTGAACACTGAAGCTTTCTTT.

In this sample, this clone turned up a few times. The J gene is TRBJ1-2, the V gene TRBV30; 7 bases map to TRBD1. This CDR3 spans 13 amino acids. Losses at the gene ends were 0 bases for V and 5 bases for J; bases not matched to a gene: 3. Germline values: CDR1 GTSNPN, CDR2 SVGIG (reference sequence). In nucleotides, the CDR3 is TGTGCCTGGAGTGTATTGGGACAGTATGGCTACACCTTC. Encoded protein: CAWSVLGQYGYTF.

This clone was seen a few times. V usage is TRBV6-5 and J usage is TRBJ1-2; 7 bases line up with TRBD1. There are 14 residues in the CDR3. Germline V gives CDR1 MNHEY, CDR2 SVGAGI. V shed 6 bases and J 0 bases; nucleotides not matched to a gene: 4. The CDR3 DNA is TGTGCCAGCAGGCCGGGACAGACTAACTATGGCTACACCTTC. Amino acids: CASRPGQTNYGYTF.

V usage is TRBV18 and J usage is TRBJ2-6; D perhaps matches TRBD1 (6 bases). Trimming took off 4 bases at V and 0 bases at J, with 10 bases between the two ends. Germline assignment: CDR1 KGHSH and CDR2 LQKENI. There are 16 residues in the CDR3. The CDR3 DNA sequence: TGTGCCAGCTCACACAGGGATAGCTCTGGGGCCAACGTCCTGACTTTC. Translated, it gives CASSHRDSSGANVLTF.

The chain has TRBV27 and TRBJ2-1, with TRBD2 matching over 9 bases. V gave up 2 bases and J gave up 3 bases; unmatched junction bases: 2. Per germline, CDR1 MNHEY and CDR2 SMNVEV (reference sequence). This CDR3 is built from 15 residues. As DNA, the CDR3 is TGTGCCAGCAGTTTAGGTAGCGGGGGCTACAATGAGCAGTTCTTC. Translated: CASSLGSGGYNEQFF.

V usage is TRBV24-1 and J usage is TRBJ2-1, with 9 bases lining up with TRBD1. This CDR3 comprises 17 residues. The V gene end was trimmed by 4 bases and the J gene end by 6 bases; junction bases not matched to a gene: 12. The germline V gene encodes CDR1 KGHDR and CDR2 SFDVKD. CDR3 region: CATSETGTGLNINEQFF. The CDR3 DNA sequence: TGTGCCACCAGTGAAACCGGGACAGGGCTTAACATCAATGAGCAGTTCTTC.

This rearrangement joins TRBV5-1 to TRBJ1-2; no firm D call. V was cut by 1 base and J by 8 bases, with 12 bases left in between. The CDR3 covers 13 residues. Germline assignment: CDR1 SGHRS and CDR2 YFSETQ. The CDR3 loop is CASSLRGEDGYTF. CDR3 DNA: TGCGCCAGCAGCTTGCGTGGGGAGGACGGCTACACCTTC.

The chain employs TRBV7-9 and TRBJ1-5; D gene unclear. With 2 bases removed from V and 0 bases from J, the gap between germline ends came to 8 bases. This CDR3 has 15 residues. Germline loops: CDR1 SEHNR, CDR2 FQNEAQ (reference sequence). Here the CDR3 DNA reads TGTGCCAGCAGCTTAACGCCAGATAGCAATCAGCCCCAGCATTTT. Its translation is CASSLTPDSNQPQHF.

V is TRBV7-2 and J is TRBJ1-1, with D unclear. Trimming removed 0 bases at V and 11 bases at J, with 13 bases between. CDR1 and CDR2 from the germline V gene are SGHTA and FQGNSA. This CDR3 is built from 13 residues. The CDR3 DNA sequence: TGTGCCAGCAGCTTAGCGCTTTACTCGGAGGCTTTCTTT. Its translation is CASSLALYSEAFF.

V gene TRBV7-3 combines with J gene TRBJ2-1; 9 bases agree with TRBD2. CDR1 is SGHTA and CDR2 is FQGTGA in the germline V gene. CDR3 length equals 15 residues. The V and J ends lost 4 bases and 4 bases, in that order; junction bases with no gene match: 5. The CDR3 sequence: CASSSDSGGYNEQFF. CDR3 bases: TGTGCCAGCAGCTCGGACAGCGGGGGGTACAATGAGCAGTTCTTC.

The chain couples TRBV2 to TRBJ2-5; D might be TRBD1 (6 bases). V was pared by 7 bases and J by 5 bases, with 11 bases between. Germline CDR1 SNHLY, CDR2 FYNNEI. CDR3 length: 12 residues. CDR3 region: CASTDRLETQYF. The CDR3 DNA reads TGTGCCAGCACCGACAGGTTGGAGACCCAGTACTTC.

This chain joins TRBV29-1 and TRBJ2-3, with 8 bases that match TRBD2. The CDR3 is made up of 15 amino acids. CDR1 SQVTM and CDR2 ANQGSEA come from the germline V gene. The V gene end was trimmed by 4 bases and the J gene end by 0 bases; junction bases not matched to a gene: 6. The CDR3 reads CSVAGGGASTDTQYF. For the CDR3, the DNA is TGCAGCGTTGCGGGGGGGGGAGCTAGCACAGATACGCAGTATTTT.

The J gene is TRBJ1-4, the V gene TRBV28; D unclear. CDR1 is MDHEN and CDR2 is SYDVKM in the germline V gene. The CDR3 runs to 16 residues. Trimming took 6 bases from V and 0 from J, leaving 14 bases between them. CDR3 amino acids: CASSPSRPATNEKLFF. The CDR3 coding sequence is TGTGCCAGCAGCCCTAGCCGACCTGCAACTAATGAAAAACTGTTTTTT.

V and J are TRBV5-1 and TRBJ2-1, with 7 positions matching TRBD1. J lost 2 bases, V lost 4 bases, and 9 bases had no gene match. CDR1 and CDR2 (germline): SGHRS, YFSETQ. This CDR3 is 16 amino acids long. The CDR3 spells CASSASQGIAYNEQFF. The DNA for the CDR3 is TGCGCCAGCAGCGCATCACAGGGGATTGCCTACAATGAGCAGTTCTTC.

The V gene is TRBV2, the J gene TRBJ2-2; 9 bases are shared with TRBD2. V dropped 6 bases and J dropped 2; count of bases not matched to a gene: 10. The CDR3 is 17 amino acids. Germline loops: CDR1 SNHLY, CDR2 FYNNEI. The CDR3 DNA sequence: TGTGCCAGCAGGCCCGAGACTAGCGGAAACAACACCGGGGAGCTGTTTTTT. This codes for CASRPETSGNNTGELFF.

This clone was observed once. The chain is built from TRBV12-3 or TRBV12-4 and TRBJ1-5, with a tentative D call TRBD1 (5 bases). CDR3 length: 13 residues. With 7 bases removed from V and 2 bases from J, the gap between germline ends came to 9 bases. CDR3 coding DNA: TGTGCCAGCACCATAGGGGGCAATCAGCCCCAGCATTTT. Amino acid sequence: CASTIGGNQPQHF.

This sequence joins TRBV5-8 and TRBJ2-6; weak D call: TRBD2 (7 bases). The CDR3 totals 16 residues. The V end was cut by 2 bases, the J end by 4 bases, with 13 bases between. Germline CDR1 is SGHTS and CDR2 is YDEGEE. Here the CDR3 DNA reads TGTGCCAGCAGCTTTCGGGGGGCGGAAGGGGCCAACGTCCTGACTTTC. Translation gives CASSFRGAEGANVLTF. Full variable domain (outside the CDR3, taken from reference TRBV5-8 and TRBJ2-6): EAGVTQSPTHLIKTRGQQATLRCSPISGHTSVYWYQQALGLGLQFLLWYDEGEERNRGNFPPRFSGRQFPNYSSELNVNALELEDSALYLCASSFRGAEGANVLTFGAGSRLTVL.

The chain employs TRBV7-9 and TRBJ1-1; possible D gene TRBD1, 5 bases. The CDR3 length is 13 residues. Looked up from germline, CDR1 is SEHNR and CDR2 is FQNEAQ (reference sequence). V lost 1 base and J 4 bases, leaving 7 bases between the germline ends. CDR3 residues: CASSLERGTEAFF. In DNA, the CDR3 is TGTGCCAGCAGCTTAGAAAGGGGCACTGAAGCTTTCTTT.

This clone has only one observation. V usage is TRBV30 and J usage is TRBJ1-5; D perhaps matches TRBD1 (5 bases). The CDR3 is made up of 13 amino acids. The germline gives CDR1 GTSNPN, CDR2 SVGIG (reference sequence). Trimming removed 2 bases from V and 5 bases from J, with 10 bases in between. CDR3 amino acids: CAWSWGEDQPQHF. CDR3 sequence (DNA): TGTGCCTGGAGTTGGGGGGAGGATCAGCCCCAGCATTTT. Using reference TRBV30 and TRBJ1-5 for the parts outside the CDR3, the full variable domain is SQTIHQWPATLVQPVGSPLSLECTVEGTSNPNLYWYRQAAGRGLQLLFYSVGIGQISSEVPQNLSASRPQDRQFILSSKKLLLSDSGFYLCAWSWGEDQPQHFGDGTRLSIL.

This rearrangement joins TRBV19 to TRBJ1-1; 7 nucleotides agree with TRBD1. The V segment lost 7 bases and the J segment 1 base; nucleotides outside the gene matches: 6. CDR1 is LNHDA and CDR2 is SQIVND in the germline V gene (reference sequence). The CDR3 has 14 residues. CDR3 sequence reads: CASTPDRTNTEAFF. DNA of the CDR3: TGTGCCAGTACCCCGGACAGGACGAACACTGAAGCTTTCTTT.